These 6 T cell receptor beta chains were all obtained from the same sample, sequenced in a study of T-cell reconstitution after alpha-beta-depleted transplantation in children. Unique molecular identifiers were built into the TCRbeta library. TCRdb reprocessed the PCR reads via MiXCR and lists one record per CDR3 protein. The sample carries about 200,000 distinct CDR3 sequences, 5.5% to 7% recorded once. Source: PBMCs, taken before TCRalphabeta/CD19-depleted stem cell transplant. The receptors originated from a boy aged 2 to 10 with acute lymphoblastic leukemia, due to receive a stem cell transplant.

This clonotype has more than one count but fewer than ten. The chain is built from TRBV5-1 and TRBJ1-6; D is possibly TRBD1 (6 bases). V lost 3 bases to trimming and J lost 10 bases, with 20 bases between them. In germline, CDR1 is SGHRS, CDR2 YFSETQ. The CDR3 runs to 16 residues. The CDR3 loop is CASSSEGGSPRSPLHF. CDR3 nucleotide sequence: TGCGCCAGCAGCTCCGAGGGGGGTTCGCCGAGGTCACCCCTCCACTTT.

This sequence joins TRBV12-3 or TRBV12-4 and TRBJ2-1; 13 bases are a match to TRBD2. The CDR3 consists of 17 residues. Trimming took 4 bases from V and 5 from J; bases not matched to a gene: 8. The CDR3 bases are TGTGCCAGCAGTTCTGGGAGACTAGCGGGAGGCAACAATGAGCAGTTCTTC. It specifies CASSSGRLAGGNNEQFF.

This clonotype was seen ten or more times. The rearrangement joins TRBV5-5 to TRBJ2-3, with unresolved D. This CDR3 has 14 amino acids. Trimming removed 0 bases at V and 0 bases at J, with 5 bases between. Germline CDR1 SGHKS, CDR2 YYEKEE (reference sequence). CDR3: CASSLVTSTDTQYF. The CDR3 nucleotides read TGTGCCAGCAGCTTGGTTACTAGCACAGATACGCAGTATTTT.

This clonotype has at least ten counts. The V gene is TRBV6-2 or TRBV6-3, the J gene TRBJ2-3; no clear D. This CDR3 has 13 residues. Deletions cut 3 bases from V and 3 bases from J, with 7 bases between. The germline V gene encodes CDR1 MNHEY and CDR2 SVGEGT. CDR3 in DNA: TGTGCCAGCAGTTATAACCCTACAGATACGCAGTATTTT. Encoded protein: CASSYNPTDTQYF.

This clonotype was seen many times. The rearrangement uses TRBV11-3 and TRBJ2-5, with 10 bases that match TRBD1. V shed 1 base, J shed 4 bases, and the junction held 9 bases outside the gene matches. This CDR3 is built from 17 residues. Germline loops: CDR1 SGHNT, CDR2 YENEEA. This chain's CDR3 is CASSLASTGTGAETQYF. The CDR3 region has the DNA TGTGCCAGCAGCTTAGCATCTACCGGGACAGGGGCAGAGACCCAGTACTTC.

This clonotype was counted at least ten times. The chain carries TRBV12-3 or TRBV12-4 and TRBJ2-2, with 7 nucleotides matching TRBD1. The CDR3 runs to 15 residues. The V segment lost 4 bases and the J segment 4 bases; nucleotides outside the gene matches: 6. The CDR3 region is CASSSQGFSTGELFF. CDR3 bases: TGTGCCAGCAGTTCACAGGGGTTCTCCACCGGGGAGCTGTTTTTT.